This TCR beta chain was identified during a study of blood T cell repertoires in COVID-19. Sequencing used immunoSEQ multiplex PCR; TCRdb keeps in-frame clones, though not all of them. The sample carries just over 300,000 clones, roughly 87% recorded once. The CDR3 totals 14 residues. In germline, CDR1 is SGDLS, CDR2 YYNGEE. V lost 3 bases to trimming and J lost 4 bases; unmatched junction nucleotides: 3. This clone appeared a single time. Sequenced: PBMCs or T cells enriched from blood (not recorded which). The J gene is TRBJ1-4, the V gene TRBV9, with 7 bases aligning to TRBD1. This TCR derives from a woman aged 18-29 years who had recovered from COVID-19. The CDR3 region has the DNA TGTGCCAGCAGCGCCGGGGACAGTAATGAAAAACTGTTTTTT. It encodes CASSAGDSNEKLFF.